This TCR beta chain originates from a study of T cell changes during pregnancy in multiple sclerosis. This clone has only one observation. Looked up from germline, CDR1 is MGHDK and CDR2 is SYGVNS. Trimming cost V 8 bases and J 6 bases, with 18 bases left between them. The CDR3 has 14 amino acids. Libraries were prepared by immunoSEQ multiplex PCR; TCRdb keeps only in-frame clonotypes and omits some of them. Of around 48,000 clones listed, about 92% are singletons. Sequencing was performed on CD8+ T cells from peripheral blood mononuclear cells, taken before pregnancy. V and J are TRBV25-1 and TRBJ2-3; perhaps TRBD2 as D (6 bases). This clonotype was obtained from a female donor with multiple sclerosis, enrolled in a pregnancy study. The CDR3: CASGMGGGRDTQYF. The DNA for the CDR3 is TGTGCCAGCGGGATGGGAGGAGGGAGGGATACGCAGTATTTT.